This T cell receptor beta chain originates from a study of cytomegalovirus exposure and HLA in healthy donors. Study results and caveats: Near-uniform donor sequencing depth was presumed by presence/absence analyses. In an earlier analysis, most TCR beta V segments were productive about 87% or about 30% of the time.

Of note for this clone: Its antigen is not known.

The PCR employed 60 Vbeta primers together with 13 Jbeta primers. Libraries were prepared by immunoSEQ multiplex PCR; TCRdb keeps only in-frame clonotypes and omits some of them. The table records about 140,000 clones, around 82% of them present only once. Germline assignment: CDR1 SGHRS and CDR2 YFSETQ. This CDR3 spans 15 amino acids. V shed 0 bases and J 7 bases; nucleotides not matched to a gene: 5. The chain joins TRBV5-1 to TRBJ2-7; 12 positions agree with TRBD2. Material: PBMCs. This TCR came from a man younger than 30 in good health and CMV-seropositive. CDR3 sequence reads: CASSLDGLAGREQYF. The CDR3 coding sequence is TGCGCCAGCAGCTTGGATGGACTAGCGGGGAGGGAGCAGTACTTC.